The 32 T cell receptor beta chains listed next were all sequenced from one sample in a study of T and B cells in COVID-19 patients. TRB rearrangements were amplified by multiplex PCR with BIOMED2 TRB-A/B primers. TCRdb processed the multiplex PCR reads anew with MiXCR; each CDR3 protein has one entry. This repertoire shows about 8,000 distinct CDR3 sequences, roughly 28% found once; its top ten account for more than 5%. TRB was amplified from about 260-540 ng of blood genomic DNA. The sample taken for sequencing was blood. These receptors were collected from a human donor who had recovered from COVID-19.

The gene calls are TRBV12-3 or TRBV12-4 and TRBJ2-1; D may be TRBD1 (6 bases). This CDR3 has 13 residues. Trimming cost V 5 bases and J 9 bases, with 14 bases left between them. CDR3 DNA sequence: TGTGCCAGCAGTCCTCGACAGGACGGTGAGCAGTTCTTC. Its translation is CASSPRQDGEQFF.

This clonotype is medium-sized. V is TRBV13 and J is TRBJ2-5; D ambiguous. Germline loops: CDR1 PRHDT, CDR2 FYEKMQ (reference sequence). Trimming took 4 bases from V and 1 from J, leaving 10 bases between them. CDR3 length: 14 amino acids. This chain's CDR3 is CASSSWALQETQYF. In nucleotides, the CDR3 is TGTGCCAGCAGCTCGTGGGCCCTCCAAGAGACCCAGTACTTC.

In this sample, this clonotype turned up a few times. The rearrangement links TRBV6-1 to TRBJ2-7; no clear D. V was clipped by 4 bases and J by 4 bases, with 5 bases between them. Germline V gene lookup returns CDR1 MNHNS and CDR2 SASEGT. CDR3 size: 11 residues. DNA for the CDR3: TGTGCCAGCAGTGCCAAGTACGAGCAGTACTTC. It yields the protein CASSAKYEQYF.

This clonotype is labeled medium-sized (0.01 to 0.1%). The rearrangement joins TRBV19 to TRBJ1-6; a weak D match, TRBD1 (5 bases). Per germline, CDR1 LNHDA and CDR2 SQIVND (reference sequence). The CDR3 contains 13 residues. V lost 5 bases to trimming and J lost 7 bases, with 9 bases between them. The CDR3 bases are TGTGCCAGTAGTTCGGCAGGGAATTCACCCCTCCACTTT. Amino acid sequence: CASSSAGNSPLHF.

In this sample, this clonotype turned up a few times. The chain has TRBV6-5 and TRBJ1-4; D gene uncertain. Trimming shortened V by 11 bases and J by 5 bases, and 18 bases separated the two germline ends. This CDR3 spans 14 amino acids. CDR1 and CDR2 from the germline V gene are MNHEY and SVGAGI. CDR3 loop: CASRVRTENEKLFF. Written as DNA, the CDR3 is TGTGCCTCTAGGGTGAGGACGGAGAATGAAAAACTGTTTTTT.

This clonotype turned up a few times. CDR3 region: CSARDGFNTGELFF. DNA of the CDR3: TGCAGTGCAAGGGACGGGTTTAACACCGGGGAGCTGTTTTTT. V and J are TRBV20-1 and TRBJ2-2; D is perhaps TRBD1 or TRBD2 (5 bases each). CDR1 and CDR2 from the germline V gene are DFQATT and SNEGSKA (reference sequence). Trimming took off 6 bases at V and 2 bases at J, with 13 bases between the two ends. CDR3 size: 14 residues.

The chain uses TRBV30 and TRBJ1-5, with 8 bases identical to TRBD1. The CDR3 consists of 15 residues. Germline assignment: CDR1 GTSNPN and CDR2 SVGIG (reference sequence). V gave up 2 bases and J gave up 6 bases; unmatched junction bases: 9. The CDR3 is CAWSPGQGIGQPQHF. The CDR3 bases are TGTGCCTGGAGTCCAGGACAGGGCATAGGTCAGCCCCAGCATTTT.

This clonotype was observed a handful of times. This chain's CDR3 is CASSLRGTELTGELFF. The CDR3 DNA follows: TGTGCCAGCAGCTTAAGGGGGACAGAACTCACCGGGGAGCTGTTTTTT. The V call is TRBV28, the J call TRBJ2-2; 7 positions agree with TRBD1. This CDR3 spans 16 amino acids. The V gene end was trimmed by 6 bases and the J gene end by 4 bases; junction bases not matched to a gene: 11. Germline CDR1 is MDHEN and CDR2 is SYDVKM.

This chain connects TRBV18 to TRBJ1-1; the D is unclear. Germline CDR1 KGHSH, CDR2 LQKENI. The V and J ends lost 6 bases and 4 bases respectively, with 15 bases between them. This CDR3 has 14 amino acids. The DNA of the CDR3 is TGTGCCAGCTCGCTCGACGGTGAGACCACTGAAGCTTTCTTT. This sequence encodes CASSLDGETTEAFF.

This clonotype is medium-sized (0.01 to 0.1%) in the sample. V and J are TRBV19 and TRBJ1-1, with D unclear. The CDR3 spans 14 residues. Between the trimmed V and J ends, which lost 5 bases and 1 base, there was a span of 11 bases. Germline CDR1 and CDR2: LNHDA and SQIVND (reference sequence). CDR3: CASSFEIRNTEAFF. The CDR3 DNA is TGTGCCAGTAGTTTCGAGATCCGGAACACTGAAGCTTTCTTT.

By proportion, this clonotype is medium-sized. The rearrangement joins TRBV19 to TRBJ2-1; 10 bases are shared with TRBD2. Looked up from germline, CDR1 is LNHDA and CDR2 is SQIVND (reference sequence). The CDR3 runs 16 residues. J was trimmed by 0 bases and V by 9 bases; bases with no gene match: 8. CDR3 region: CASDAGLADSYNEQFF. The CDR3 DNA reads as TGTGCCAGCGATGCCGGACTAGCGGACTCCTACAATGAGCAGTTCTTC.

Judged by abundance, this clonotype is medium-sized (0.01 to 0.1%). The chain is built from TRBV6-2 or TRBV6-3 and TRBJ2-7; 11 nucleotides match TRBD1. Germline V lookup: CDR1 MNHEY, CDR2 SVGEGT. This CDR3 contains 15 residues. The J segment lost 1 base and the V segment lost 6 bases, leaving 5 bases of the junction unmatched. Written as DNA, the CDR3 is TGTGCCAGCAGAGGGGGACAGGGGGTGTCCTACGAGCAGTACGTC. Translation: CASRGGQGVSYEQYV.

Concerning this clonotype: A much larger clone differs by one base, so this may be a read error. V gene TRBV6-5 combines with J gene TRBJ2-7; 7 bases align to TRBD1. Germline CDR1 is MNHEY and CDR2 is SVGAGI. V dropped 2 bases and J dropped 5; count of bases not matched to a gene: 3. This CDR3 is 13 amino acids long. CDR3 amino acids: CASSYVDRDEQYF. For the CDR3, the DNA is TGTGCCAGCAGTTACGTTGACAGGGACGAGCAGTACTTC.

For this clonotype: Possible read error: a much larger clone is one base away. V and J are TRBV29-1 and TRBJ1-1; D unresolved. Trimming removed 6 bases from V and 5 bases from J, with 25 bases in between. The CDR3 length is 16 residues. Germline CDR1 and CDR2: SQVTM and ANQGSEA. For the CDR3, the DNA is TGCAGCGTGACTAAGAGCGCGCAAATTTGGAATACTGAAGCTTTCTTT. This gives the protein CSVTKSAQIWNTEAFF.

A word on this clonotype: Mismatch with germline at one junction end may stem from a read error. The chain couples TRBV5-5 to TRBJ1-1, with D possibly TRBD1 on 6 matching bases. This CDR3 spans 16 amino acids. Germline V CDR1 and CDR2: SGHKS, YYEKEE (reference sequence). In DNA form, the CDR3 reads TGTGCCAGCAGCCCTCTCCAGGGGTTCCCCTCGGGAGAAGCTCTCTTT. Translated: CASSPLQGFPSGEALF.

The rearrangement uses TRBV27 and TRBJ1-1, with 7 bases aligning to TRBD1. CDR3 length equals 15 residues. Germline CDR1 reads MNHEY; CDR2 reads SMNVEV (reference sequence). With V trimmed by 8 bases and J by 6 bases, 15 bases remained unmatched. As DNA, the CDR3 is TGTGCCAGCCTCGGGCCCCTCAGGGGGAGGGCTGAAGCTTTCTTT. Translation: CASLGPLRGRAEAFF.

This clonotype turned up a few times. CDR3 coding DNA: TGTGCCAGCAGCCAAGAGGGCACGGGGCGCTCTGGGGCCAACGTCCTGACTTTC. This gives the protein CASSQEGTGRSGANVLTF. V gene TRBV4-2 combines with J gene TRBJ2-6; TRBD1 or TRBD2 may be the D gene (5 bases each). Trimming shortened V by 0 bases and J by 0 bases, and 12 bases separated the two germline ends. Germline loops: CDR1 LGHNA, CDR2 YNFKEQ. This CDR3 contains 18 residues.

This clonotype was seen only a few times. The CDR3: CASSLRGRREWTNEKLFF. The CDR3, as DNA: TGTGCCAGCAGCTTACGTGGCCGCAGGGAGTGGACTAATGAAAAACTGTTTTTT. V gene TRBV7-9 combines with J gene TRBJ1-4; a possible D gene is TRBD1 (5 bases). The V and J ends lost 2 bases and 2 bases respectively, with 18 bases between them. CDR3 size: 18 residues. CDR1 is SEHNR and CDR2 is FQNEAQ in the germline V gene (reference sequence).

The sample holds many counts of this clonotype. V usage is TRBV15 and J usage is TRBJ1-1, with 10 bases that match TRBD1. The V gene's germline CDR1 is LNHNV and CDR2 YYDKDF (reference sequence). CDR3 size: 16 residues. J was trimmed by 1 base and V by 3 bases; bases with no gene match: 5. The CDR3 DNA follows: TGTGCCACCAGCAGTGGGGACAGGGGCCCGAACACTGAAGCTTTCTTT. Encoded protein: CATSSGDRGPNTEAFF.

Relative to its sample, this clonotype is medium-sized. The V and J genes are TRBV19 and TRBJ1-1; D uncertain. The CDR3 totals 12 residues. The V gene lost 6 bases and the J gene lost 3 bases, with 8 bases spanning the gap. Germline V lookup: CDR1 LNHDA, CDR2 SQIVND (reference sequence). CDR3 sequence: CASSSIDTEAFF. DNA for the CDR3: TGTGCCAGTAGCTCCATAGACACTGAAGCTTTCTTT.

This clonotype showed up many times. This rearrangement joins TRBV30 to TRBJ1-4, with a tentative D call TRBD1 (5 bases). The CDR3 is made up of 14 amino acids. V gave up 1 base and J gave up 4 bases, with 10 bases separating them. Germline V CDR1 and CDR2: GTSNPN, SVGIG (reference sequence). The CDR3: CAWSGGGGNEKLFF. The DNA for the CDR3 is TGTGCCTGGAGTGGGGGGGGTGGTAATGAAAAACTGTTTTTT.

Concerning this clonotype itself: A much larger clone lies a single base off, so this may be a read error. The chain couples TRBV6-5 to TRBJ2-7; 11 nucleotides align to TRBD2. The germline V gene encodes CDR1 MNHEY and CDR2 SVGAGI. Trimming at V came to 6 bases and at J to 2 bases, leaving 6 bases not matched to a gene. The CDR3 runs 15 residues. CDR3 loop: CASSPTSGGPYEQYV. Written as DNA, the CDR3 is TGTGCCAGCAGCCCAACTAGCGGGGGACCCTACGAGCAGTACGTC.

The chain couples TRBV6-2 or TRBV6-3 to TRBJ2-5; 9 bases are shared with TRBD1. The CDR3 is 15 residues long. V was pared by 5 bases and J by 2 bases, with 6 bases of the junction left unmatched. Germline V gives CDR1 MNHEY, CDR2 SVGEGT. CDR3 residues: CASSPGTGIQETQYF. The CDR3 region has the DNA TGTGCCAGCAGTCCAGGGACAGGGATTCAAGAGACCCAGTACTTC.

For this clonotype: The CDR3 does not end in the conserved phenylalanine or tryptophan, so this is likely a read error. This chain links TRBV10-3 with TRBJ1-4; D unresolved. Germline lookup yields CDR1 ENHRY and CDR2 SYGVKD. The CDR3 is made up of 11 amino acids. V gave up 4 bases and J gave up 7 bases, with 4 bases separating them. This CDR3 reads CAISGGEKLFL. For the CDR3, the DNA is TGTGCCATCAGTGGGGGTGAAAAACTGTTTCTT.

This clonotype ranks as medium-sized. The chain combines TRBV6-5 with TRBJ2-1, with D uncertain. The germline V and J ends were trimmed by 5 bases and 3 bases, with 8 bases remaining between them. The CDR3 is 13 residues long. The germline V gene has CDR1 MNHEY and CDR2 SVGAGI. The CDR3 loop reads CASSQAYYNEQFF. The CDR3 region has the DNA TGTGCCAGCAGTCAGGCCTACTACAATGAGCAGTTCTTC.

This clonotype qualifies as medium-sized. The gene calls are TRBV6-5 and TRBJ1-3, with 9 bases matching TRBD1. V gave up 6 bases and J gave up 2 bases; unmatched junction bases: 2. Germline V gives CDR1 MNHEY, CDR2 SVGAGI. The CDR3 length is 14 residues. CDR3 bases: TGTGCCAGCAGCTGGGACAGGGCTGGAAACACCATATATTTT. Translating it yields CASSWDRAGNTIYF.

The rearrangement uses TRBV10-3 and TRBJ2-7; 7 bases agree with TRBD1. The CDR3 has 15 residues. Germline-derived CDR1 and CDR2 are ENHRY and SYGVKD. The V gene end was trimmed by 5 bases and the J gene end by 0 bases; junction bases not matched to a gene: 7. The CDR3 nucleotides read TGTGCCATCAGTTACCACCGACAGGGCTCCTACGAGCAGTACTTC. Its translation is CAISYHRQGSYEQYF.

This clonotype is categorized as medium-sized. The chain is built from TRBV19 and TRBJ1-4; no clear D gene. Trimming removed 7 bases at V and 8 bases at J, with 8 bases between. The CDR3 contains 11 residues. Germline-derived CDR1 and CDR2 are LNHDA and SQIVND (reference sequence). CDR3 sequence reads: CASTPGEKLFF. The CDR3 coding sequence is TGTGCCAGTACCCCAGGCGAAAAACTGTTTTTT.

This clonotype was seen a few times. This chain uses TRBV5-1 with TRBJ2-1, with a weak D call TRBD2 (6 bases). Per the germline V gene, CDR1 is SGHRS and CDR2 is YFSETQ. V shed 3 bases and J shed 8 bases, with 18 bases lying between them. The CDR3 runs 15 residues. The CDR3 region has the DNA TGCGCCAGCAGCTCCGGGGGAGGTCCTGGGGATGAGCAGTTCTTC. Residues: CASSSGGGPGDEQFF.

CDR3 DNA: TGTGCCAGCAGCCAAGAGGAGGCAGCTACCTATGGCTACACCTTC. Encoded protein: CASSQEEAATYGYTF. This chain connects TRBV4-2 to TRBJ1-2; D is ambiguous. Per the germline V gene, CDR1 is LGHNA and CDR2 is YNFKEQ. With 0 bases removed from V and 4 bases from J, the gap between germline ends came to 12 bases. CDR3 length equals 15 residues.

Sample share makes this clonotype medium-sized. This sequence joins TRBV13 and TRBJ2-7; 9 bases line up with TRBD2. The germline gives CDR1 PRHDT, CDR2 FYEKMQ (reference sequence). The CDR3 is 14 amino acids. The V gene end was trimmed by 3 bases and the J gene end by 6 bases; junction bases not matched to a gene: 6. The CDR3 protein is CASSLGIAGVEQYV. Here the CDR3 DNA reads TGTGCCAGCAGCTTGGGGATAGCGGGGGTCGAGCAGTACGTC.

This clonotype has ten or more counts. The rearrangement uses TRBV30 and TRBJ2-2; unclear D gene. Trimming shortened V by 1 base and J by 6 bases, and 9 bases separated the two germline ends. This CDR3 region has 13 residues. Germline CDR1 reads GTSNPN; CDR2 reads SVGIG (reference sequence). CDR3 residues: CAWSGLPAGELFF. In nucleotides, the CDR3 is TGTGCCTGGAGTGGTTTACCGGCCGGGGAGCTGTTTTTT.